The T cell receptor (beta chain) under discussion was sequenced for a study of blood T cell repertoires in COVID-19. The cohort comprised adults aged about 18 to 100 years residing in 24 US areas. Participants had their cohort set by participant-reported clinical history. This CDR3 has 12 amino acids. J was trimmed by 6 bases and V by 4 bases; bases with no gene match: 1. CDR1 and CDR2 (germline): SQVTM, ANQGSEA. In the original workflow: By means of reference gene primer amplification, nucleated cell counts were estimated. Here immunoSEQ multiplex PCR was the method, and the copy in TCRdb shows in-frame clones only, minus some. V and J calls and clone size are those listed in that table; D and trimming were worked out from the DNA. The top ten hold 15% to 17% of the sample, which has over 200,000 clones, about nine tenths seen once.

The chain combines TRBV29-1 with TRBJ1-3; TRBD1 agrees at 9 bases. The sequenced sample consisted of PBMCs or T cells enriched from blood (not recorded which). This clonotype originated in a man between 18 and 29 years old who had recovered from COVID-19. As DNA, the CDR3 is TGCAGCGTTGGACAGGGGGAAAACACCATATATTTT. Its protein product is CSVGQGENTIYF.